What follows are 3 T cell receptor beta chains derived from one specimen sequenced in a study of cytomegalovirus exposure and HLA in healthy donors. Primers included in the PCR were 60 Vbeta and 13 Jbeta primers. Method: immunoSEQ multiplex PCR; TCRdb's copy keeps in-frame clones and lacks some. The profile covers some 120,000 clones, with around three quarters appearing a single time and about 2% taken by the ten largest. The sequenced material came from PBMCs. These receptors were collected from a man between 18 and 29 years old in good health and CMV-seronegative.

V usage is TRBV27 and J usage is TRBJ2-7; 7 bases agree with TRBD1. After removal of 6 bases from V and 0 bases from J, the junction contained 8 bases not matched to a gene. Germline CDR1 and CDR2: MNHEY and SMNVEV (reference sequence). The CDR3 consists of 15 residues. In DNA form, the CDR3 reads TGTGCCAGCAGCACACGGACAGGTCCCTCCTACGAGCAGTACTTC. This encodes CASSTRTGPSYEQYF.

This clone was counted a single time. This rearrangement joins TRBV7-3 to TRBJ2-7, with 7 positions matching TRBD2. This CDR3 comprises 15 residues. The V segment lost 5 bases and the J segment 0 bases; nucleotides outside the gene matches: 7. The germline gives CDR1 SGHTA, CDR2 FQGTGA. CDR3 sequence reads: CASSPAGGSSYEQYF. CDR3 DNA: TGTGCCAGCAGCCCAGCGGGCGGGAGCTCCTACGAGCAGTACTTC.

This chain uses TRBV6-5 with TRBJ1-2, with D possibly being TRBD1 (6 bases). Germline V gene lookup returns CDR1 MNHEY and CDR2 SVGAGI. The CDR3 has 15 amino acids. V dropped 4 bases and J dropped 2 bases, with 14 bases sitting between them. The CDR3 loop is CASSLTGTTNYGYTF. In DNA form, the CDR3 reads TGTGCCAGCAGTTTGACTGGGACAACCAACTATGGCTACACCTTC.